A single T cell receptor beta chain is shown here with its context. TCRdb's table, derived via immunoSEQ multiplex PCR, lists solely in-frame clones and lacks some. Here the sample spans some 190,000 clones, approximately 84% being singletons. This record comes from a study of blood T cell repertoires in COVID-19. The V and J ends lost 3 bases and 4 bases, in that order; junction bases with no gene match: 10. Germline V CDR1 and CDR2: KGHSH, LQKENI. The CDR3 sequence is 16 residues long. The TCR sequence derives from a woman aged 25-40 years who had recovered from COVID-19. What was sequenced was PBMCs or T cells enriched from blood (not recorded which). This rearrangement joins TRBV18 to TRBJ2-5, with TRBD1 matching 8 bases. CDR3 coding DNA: TGTGCCAGCTCACCTGTAAGAGACAGGGGTGGAGAGACCCAGTACTTC. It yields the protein CASSPVRDRGGETQYF.